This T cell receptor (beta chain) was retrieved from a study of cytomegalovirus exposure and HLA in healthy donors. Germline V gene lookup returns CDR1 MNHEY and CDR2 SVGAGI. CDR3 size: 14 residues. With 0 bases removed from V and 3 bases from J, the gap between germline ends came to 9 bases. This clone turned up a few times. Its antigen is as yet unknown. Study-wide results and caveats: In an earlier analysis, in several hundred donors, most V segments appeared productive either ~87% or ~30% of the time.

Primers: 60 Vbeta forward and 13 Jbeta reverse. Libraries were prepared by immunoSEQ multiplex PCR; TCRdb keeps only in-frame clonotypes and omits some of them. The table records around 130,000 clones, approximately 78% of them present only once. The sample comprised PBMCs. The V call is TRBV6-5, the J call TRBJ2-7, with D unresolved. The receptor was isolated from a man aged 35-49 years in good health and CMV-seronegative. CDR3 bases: TGTGCCAGCAGTTACTCGTACACGAACTACGAGCAGTACTTC. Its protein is CASSYSYTNYEQYF.